Below, 8 T cell receptor beta chains from the same sample are listed, as sequenced in a study of control samples from healthy donors and cancer patients. TCRdb keeps only in-frame clones here, not all; method: immunoSEQ multiplex PCR. The sample consists of around 76,000 clones, approximately 91% of them appearing once. The sequenced material came from PBMCs. These receptor sequences come from a woman in her 50s with colorectal cancer.

V and J are TRBV7-9 and TRBJ2-3; TRBD1 is a possible D gene (6 bases). This CDR3 spans 14 amino acids. The V gene's germline CDR1 is SEHNR and CDR2 FQNEAQ (reference sequence). Trimming left V 6 bases short and J 6 bases short, with 16 bases between. In nucleotides, the CDR3 is TGTGCCAGCAGTTCAAACAGGGAGAGGGATACGCAGTATTTT. Its translation: CASSSNRERDTQYF.

The chain joins TRBV7-2 to TRBJ1-2, with D possibly TRBD1 on 5 matching bases. The CDR3 totals 12 residues. Trimming took 5 bases from V and 8 from J, leaving 12 bases between them. From germline, CDR1 is SGHTA and CDR2 FQGNSA. For the CDR3, the DNA is TGTGCCAGCAGCCCGGACACCTGGGGCTACACCTTC. Protein sequence: CASSPDTWGYTF. Combining the CDR3 with reference TRBV7-2 and TRBJ1-2 gives the whole variable domain GAGVSQSPSNKVTEKGKDVELRCDPISGHTALYWYRQSLGQGLEFLIYFQGNSAPDKSGLPSDRFSAERTGGSVSTLTIQRTQQEDSAVYLCASSPDTWGYTFGSGTRLTVV.

A single count supports this clone. The V gene is TRBV5-8, the J gene TRBJ1-3; D gene ambiguous. The V gene's germline CDR1 is SGHTS and CDR2 YDEGEE. V lost 1 base and J 0 bases, leaving 8 bases between the germline ends. The CDR3 sequence is 15 residues long. The CDR3 coding sequence is TGTGCCAGCAGCTTGTCGGGGAACTCTGGAAACACCATATATTTT. Amino acids: CASSLSGNSGNTIYF.

The rearrangement joins TRBV4-3 to TRBJ2-1; TRBD2 matches at 13 bases. Germline-derived CDR1 and CDR2 are LGHNA and YSLEER. CDR3 length equals 15 residues. J gave up 6 bases and V 4 bases, and 3 bases lay outside the gene matches. CDR3: CASSRTSGGANEQFF. The CDR3 coding sequence is TGCGCCAGCAGCCGAACTAGCGGGGGGGCCAATGAGCAGTTCTTC.

The genes are TRBV29-1 and TRBJ2-7; 9 bases fit TRBD1. V shed 8 bases, J shed 3 bases, and the junction held 23 bases outside the gene matches. The CDR3 contains 18 residues. Looked up from germline, CDR1 is SQVTM and CDR2 is ANQGSEA. CDR3 nucleotides: TGCAGCTATCTCCTCGGCCCTGGGACAGGGACTTACTTCTACGAGCAGTACGTC. Protein sequence: CSYLLGPGTGTYFYEQYV.

The chain has TRBV10-3 and TRBJ1-6; D is possibly TRBD1 (5 bases). Per the germline V gene, CDR1 is ENHRY and CDR2 is SYGVKD. The V end was cut by 4 bases, the J end by 5 bases, with 12 bases between. This CDR3 comprises 15 residues. Here the CDR3 reads CAISVSGKNNSPLHF. The CDR3 nucleotides are TGTGCCATCAGTGTCTCAGGGAAGAATAATTCACCCCTCCACTTT.

The chain has TRBV28 and TRBJ1-2, with D perhaps TRBD1 (5 bases). Germline-derived CDR1 and CDR2 are MDHEN and SYDVKM. V was trimmed by 8 bases and J by 8 bases, leaving 15 bases between them. This CDR3 contains 12 residues. The CDR3 nucleotides are TGTGCCAGCCGGGCGGGGGGGGAGGGCTACACCTTC. Translated, it gives CASRAGGEGYTF.

This rearrangement joins TRBV7-6 to TRBJ1-6; D perhaps matches TRBD1 (5 bases). This CDR3 region has 15 residues. V was trimmed by 5 bases and J by 5 bases, leaving 13 bases between them. In germline, CDR1 is SGHVS, CDR2 FNYEAQ. CDR3 in DNA: TGTGCCAGCAGCCCGGGGGACGGTGATAATTCACCCCTCCACTTT. Translated, it gives CASSPGDGDNSPLHF.